This entry is about one T cell receptor (beta chain). No antigen is known for it. One base away there is no much larger clone; base qualities are not given. TCR CDR3 regions were amplified from genomic DNA by multiplex PCR using the deep immunoSEQ assay. For each cell subset, the extracted genomic DNA was distributed evenly across all wells of several immunoSEQ 96-well plates, and each plate served as one replicate. For sorted subsets, roughly 0.2 ug genomic DNA, equal to 30,000 to 35,000 T cell genomes, was loaded into each replicate PCR. The purified libraries were quantified using a Qubit 3.0 fluorometer, sized with a Bioanalyzer 2100, and then quantified again using the KAPA Library Quantification kit. A separate single-read 150-cycle Illumina NextSeq 550 flow cell was used to sequence each immunoSEQ 96-well plate. Turning to the authors' computational methods: The immunoSEQ output contained only junctional sequences without quality scores, so filtering could not match that applied to full-length reads. To assign V/J genes and CDR3, sequences were annotated using PyIR, a Python wrapper for IgBLAST v1.9, with IMGT germline references. Reads were removed for weak V/J assignments (E-value above 1e-6), missing CDR3, stop codons, out-of-frame junctions, or ambiguous translated residues. V3J clonotypes were defined by identical inferred V gene, J gene, and CDR3 amino acid sequence. Percentage overlap between repertoires was computed as shared unique clonotypes divided by the size of the smaller repertoire. Three approaches were used to assess repertoire richness: RTK rarefaction, the Chao1 estimator, and Recon v2.1 estimates of unobserved clonotypes. Generation probabilities were computed with OLGA for all TCRbeta clonotypes obtained by the gDNA method from a handful of donors. TCRdb took this table from immuneACCESS and kept in-frame rearrangements with V and J called. Such tables lack part of the clones; where checked against another copy, unresolved V genes explain under half of the gap, and the rest is unexplained. V, J and clone size are those of that table, while D and trimming were read from the DNA. The sample table contains 1.5 million to 2.5 million clones; only one count was recorded for about 94% of them. The ten most abundant clones make up more than 0.9% of the sample.

The source of the sample is a study of shared clonotypes between healthy human individuals (dated by TCRdb to 2018 to 2020). With respect to the entire study: Three men and a couple of women, aged 18 to 49 years, made up the cohort. For each donor, CD4 naive and CD4 memory were each given three plates, CD8 naive was given two plates, and CD8 memory was given one plate. Blood TCR repertoires of about 5 healthy adults were deeply sequenced to estimate repertoire size and the extent of clonotype sharing between individuals. Libraries were prepared and TCR repertoires were sequenced by different laboratories using diverse techniques, in order to increase sequencing depth and limit assay-specific biases. Leukapheresis yielded between about 0.9 and 8.9 billion PBMCs per donor.

CD8 naive samples were obtained by positive selection for CCR7 among CD45RO-negative cells, yielding a CD45RA+CCR7+ population from which TemRA cells were excluded. The donors were healthy, HIV-negative adults who had no recently reported acute infections or vaccinations. Every donor was a Caucasian adult living in Nashville, Tennessee, USA. Blood was obtained by leukapheresis, after which PBMCs were separated by Ficoll-Histopaque density gradient centrifugation and cryopreserved in liquid nitrogen vapor phase. Analytical flow cytometry was used to check the purity and quantity of each magnetically sorted T cell population. Each sorted fraction had its genomic DNA isolated and then quantified by UV absorbance on a Nanodrop 2000c. Study-wide findings and limitations: Naive subsets generally had larger estimated clonotype richness than memory subsets. Compared with non-shared clonotypes, clonotypes shared by all four sorted-subset donors had higher generation probabilities. Rarefaction of sorted-subset datasets indicated incomplete sequencing despite the large sequencing depth. Only blood was sampled, and tissue TCR repertoires likely differ from those in blood. When several donors were compared, the shared fraction of clonotypes was around 5.1% for naive CD4, approximately 3.3% for naive CD8, 2% to 2.5% for memory CD4, and 0.35% to 0.5% for memory CD8. Pairwise subsampling indicated that sequencing depth was expected to affect the degree of clonotype sharing among donors. Because the study included only a small number of donors, the genetic and exposure-history diversity represented was limited.

The germline V gene gives CDR1 as SNHLY and CDR2 as FYNNEI. The CDR3 measures 14 amino acids from cysteine to phenylalanine. Just CDR3 DNA is preserved here, 42 bases in frame from base 1. V loses 6 bases, J loses 0 bases, and the germline ends lie 9 bases apart. Input material: naive CD8+ T cells sorted from blood. Reading the label with the study, this specimen's cell subset or site is: CD45RA+CCR7+. The rearranged segments are TRBV2 and TRBJ2-1, and TRBD1 may be the D gene, going by 6 matching bases. The sequence was obtained from a man aged 18-30 years in good health. The CDR3 is CASRDSRSYNEQFF. The bases read TGTGCCAGCAGGGACAGTCGCTCCTACAATGAGCAGTTCTTC.